This TCR beta chain originates from a study of early T cells in non-severe SARS-CoV-2 infection. Study information: Chains were unpaired, as sequencing was done on bulk RNA from unsorted whole blood.

Individually, cDNA molecules had unique molecular identifiers attached to them. One entry per CDR3 protein, called by TCRdb with MiXCR from the 5' RACE reads. Here the sample spans roughly 34,000 distinct CDR3 sequences, 4% to 5% being singletons. This CDR3 has 13 amino acids. The table lists this clonotype with many counts. The target antigen is unknown. One end of the junction does not line up with germline, which may come from a read error. Study findings and constraints: Matching results from VDJdb favored anti-spike CD8 responses, leaving private and CD4 specificities undetected.

The receptor's source is an adult who was a healthcare worker with PCR-confirmed SARS-CoV-2 infection or an uninfected control (not recorded which). The chain carries TRBV12-3 or TRBV12-4 and TRBJ2-2; 7 nucleotides agree with TRBD2. The sequenced sample was whole blood. This CDR3 is CASSLARGGVSVF. The CDR3 DNA reads TGTGCCAGCAGTTTAGCAAGGGGAGGGGTCAGCGTTTTT.